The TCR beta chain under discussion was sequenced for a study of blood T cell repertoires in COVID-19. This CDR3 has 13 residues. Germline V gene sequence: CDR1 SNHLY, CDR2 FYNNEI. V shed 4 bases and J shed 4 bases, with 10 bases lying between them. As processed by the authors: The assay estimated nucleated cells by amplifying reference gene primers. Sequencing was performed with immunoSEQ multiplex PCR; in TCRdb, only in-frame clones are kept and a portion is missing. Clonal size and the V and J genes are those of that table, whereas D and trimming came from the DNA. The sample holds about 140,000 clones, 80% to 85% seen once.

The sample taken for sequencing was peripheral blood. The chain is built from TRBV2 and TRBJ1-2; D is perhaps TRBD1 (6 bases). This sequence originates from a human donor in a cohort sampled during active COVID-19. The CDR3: CASSGQVPYGYTF. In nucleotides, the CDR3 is TGTGCCAGCAGTGGACAGGTTCCCTATGGCTACACCTTC.